These 19 T cell receptor beta chains were sequenced from one sample in a study of blood T cell repertoires in COVID-19. Produced via immunoSEQ multiplex PCR; TCRdb's table is partial and in-frame only. The table shows around 260,000 clones, with approximately 93% occurring only once. Sequencing was performed on peripheral blood. The receptors derive from a woman in her 30s with COVID-19, enrolled during active disease.

The chain carries TRBV30 and TRBJ1-1; TRBD1 aligns across 7 bases. Germline CDR1 reads GTSNPN; CDR2 reads SVGIG (reference sequence). V shed 3 bases and J 5 bases; nucleotides not matched to a gene: 12. This CDR3 has 15 amino acids. The CDR3 DNA reads as TGTGCCTGGAGCGGCCCGACAGGGTCAAGGACTGAAGCTTTCTTT. Translated, it gives CAWSGPTGSRTEAFF.

The rearrangement uses TRBV4-1 and TRBJ2-3; the D is unclear. This CDR3 is built from 15 residues. Germline V lookup: CDR1 MGHRA, CDR2 YSYEKL. The V gene lost 0 bases and the J gene lost 2 bases, with 9 bases spanning the gap. The CDR3 loop is CASSQEGQFTDTQYF. Here the CDR3 DNA reads TGCGCCAGCAGCCAAGAGGGCCAGTTCACAGATACGCAGTATTTT.

Only one count was recorded for this clone. This chain uses TRBV27 with TRBJ2-3; D gene uncertain. The V gene's germline CDR1 is MNHEY and CDR2 SMNVEV (reference sequence). V lost 6 bases, J lost 2 bases, and 12 bases lay in between. The CDR3 length is 14 residues. The CDR3 is CASRYLGDTDTQYF. The CDR3 DNA follows: TGTGCCAGCAGGTACCTCGGAGACACAGATACGCAGTATTTT.

The V gene is TRBV11-2, the J gene TRBJ1-2; D call uncertain. Trimming stripped 3 bases from V and 3 bases from J, with 23 bases between. CDR1 is SGHAT and CDR2 is FQNNGV in the germline V gene. The CDR3 runs 18 residues. The CDR3 is CASSFPPYSSGRDYGYTF. CDR3 coding DNA: TGTGCCAGCAGCTTCCCCCCATATTCTTCTGGGCGGGACTATGGCTACACCTTC.

This clone has just one count. The J gene is TRBJ2-2, the V gene TRBV5-5; D is perhaps TRBD1 (5 bases). Trimming stripped 4 bases from V and 3 bases from J, with 13 bases between. Germline CDR1 is SGHKS and CDR2 is YYEKEE (reference sequence). The CDR3 covers 15 residues. The CDR3 nucleotides read TGTGCCAGCAGCACAGGACCCACCGACACCGGGGAGCTGTTTTTT. Protein product: CASSTGPTDTGELFF.

V is TRBV7-9 and J is TRBJ1-6; TRBD1 aligns across 9 bases. This CDR3 has 14 residues. Looked up from germline, CDR1 is SEHNR and CDR2 is FQNEAQ (reference sequence). Trimming took 2 bases from V and 10 from J; bases not matched to a gene: 3. The CDR3 bases are TGTGCCAGCAGCTTATCACAGGGGGCGTCACCCCTCCACTTT. This gives the protein CASSLSQGASPLHF. The variable domain in full, completed from reference TRBV7-9 and TRBJ1-6, reads DTGVSQNPRHKITKRGQNVTFRCDPISEHNRLYWYRQTLGQGPEFLTYFQNEAQLEKSRLLSDRFSAERPKGSFSTLEIQRTEQGDSAMYLCASSLSQGASPLHFGNGTRLTVT.

The chain has TRBV3-1 (or the pseudogene TRBV3-2) and TRBJ2-2; D is possibly TRBD2 (5 bases). V gave up 4 bases and J gave up 8 bases, with 8 bases separating them. CDR3 length: 12 residues. The germline gives CDR1 LGHDT, CDR2 YNNKEL (reference sequence). The CDR3 sequence: CASSPGGGELFF. CDR3 bases: TGTGCCAGCAGCCCAGGCGGGGGGGAGCTGTTTTTT.

The genes are TRBV29-1 and TRBJ1-2, with D hard to call. Trimming left V 6 bases short and J 1 base short, with 12 bases between. The length of the CDR3 is 13 residues. CDR1 and CDR2 from the germline V gene are SQVTM and ANQGSEA. CDR3 loop: CSVDTHSNYGYTF. CDR3 bases: TGCAGCGTCGACACACACAGTAACTATGGCTACACCTTC.

The J gene is TRBJ1-2, the V gene TRBV6-5; the D is unclear. In germline, CDR1 is MNHEY, CDR2 SVGAGI. The CDR3 consists of 14 residues. The V end lost 4 bases, the J end lost 3 bases, and 12 bases lay between the germline ends. CDR3 DNA sequence: TGTGCCAGCAGTTCGCCTCCAGTGTACTATGGCTACACCTTC. Protein product: CASSSPPVYYGYTF.

CDR3 protein: CASSSQLHTGELFF. CDR3 coding DNA: TGTGCCAGCAGCTCACAGCTACACACCGGGGAGCTGTTTTTT. The chain couples TRBV5-6 to TRBJ2-2, with D hard to call. V was shortened by 3 bases and J by 3 bases, with 9 bases between the two germline ends. CDR1 is SGHDT and CDR2 is YYEEEE in the germline V gene. This CDR3 spans 14 amino acids.

V gene TRBV7-9 combines with J gene TRBJ2-7; possible D gene TRBD1, 6 bases. Per germline, CDR1 SEHNR and CDR2 FQNEAQ (reference sequence). This CDR3 is 15 amino acids long. Trimming cost V 1 base and J 2 bases, with 12 bases left between them. CDR3 in DNA: TGTGCCAGCAGCTTAGGACAGGCAACTACCTACGAGCAGTACTTC. Amino acids: CASSLGQATTYEQYF.

This clone was recorded a few times. V gene TRBV6-5 combines with J gene TRBJ1-1, with 8 bases matching TRBD1. Germline-derived CDR1 and CDR2 are MNHEY and SVGAGI. The CDR3 sequence is 13 residues long. With V trimmed by 6 bases and J by 5 bases, 5 bases remained unmatched. Here the CDR3 DNA reads TGTGCCAGCAGGGACAGGGCGATAACTGAAGCTTTCTTT. Translated, it gives CASRDRAITEAFF.

As DNA, the CDR3 is TGTGCCAGCTCACCGGCGGACAGGTTACTCTCTGGAAACACCATATATTTT. As protein: CASSPADRLLSGNTIYF. This rearrangement joins TRBV18 to TRBJ1-3; 7 bases match TRBD1. J gave up 0 bases and V 3 bases, and 8 bases lay outside the gene matches. The germline V gene encodes CDR1 KGHSH and CDR2 LQKENI. The CDR3 contains 17 residues. The variable domain in full, with the rest retrieved from reference TRBV18 and TRBJ1-3, is NAGVMQNPRHLVRRRGQEARLRCSPMKGHSHVYWYRQLPEEGLKFMVYLQKENIIDESGMPKERFSAEFPKEGPSILRIQQVVRGDSAAYFCASSPADRLLSGNTIYFGEGSWLTVV.

This rearrangement joins TRBV29-1 to TRBJ2-1; tentative D call: TRBD2 (6 bases). The CDR3 loop spans 14 amino acids. The ends were cut back, 7 bases at V and 1 base at J, with 14 bases in the middle. Germline values: CDR1 SQVTM, CDR2 ANQGSEA. This CDR3 reads CSALLALSYNEQFF. CDR3 DNA sequence: TGCAGCGCCCTACTAGCTCTGTCCTACAATGAGCAGTTCTTC.

The V gene is TRBV18, the J gene TRBJ1-1, with D tentatively TRBD1 (5 bases). Germline CDR1 is KGHSH and CDR2 is LQKENI. The CDR3 runs 13 residues. Deletions cut 3 bases from V and 4 bases from J, with 9 bases between. The CDR3: CASSPMQGTEAFF. CDR3 bases: TGTGCCAGCTCACCGATGCAGGGCACTGAAGCTTTCTTT.

The chain carries TRBV5-1 and TRBJ2-5, with 13 bases matching TRBD2. CDR1 SGHRS and CDR2 YFSETQ come from the germline V gene. The length of the CDR3 is 16 residues. The trim removed 4 bases at V and 4 bases at J, leaving 7 bases unmatched. The CDR3 spells CASSETSGRAGETQYF. CDR3 DNA sequence: TGCGCCAGCAGCGAAACTAGCGGGAGGGCGGGAGAGACCCAGTACTTC.

The V call is TRBV7-5, the J call TRBJ2-7; TRBD1 is the table's D call and was not checked against the DNA. TRBV7-5 is a recognized pseudogene. This CDR3 has 17 residues. The CDR3 loop is CVRSAARRQGPLYEQYF. In DNA form, the CDR3 reads TGTGTCAGAAGCGCAGCCCGGAGACAGGGACCCTTATACGAGCAGTACTTC.

This chain uses TRBV7-2 with TRBJ2-3; 13 bases match TRBD2. Trimming took 5 bases from V and 2 from J; bases not matched to a gene: 10. The CDR3 length is 18 residues. Germline V gene sequence: CDR1 SGHTA, CDR2 FQGNSA. This CDR3 reads CASSITSGTSGTTDTQYF. The CDR3, as DNA: TGTGCCAGCAGCATTACCTCCGGGACTAGCGGGACCACAGATACGCAGTATTTT.

The chain uses TRBV2 and TRBJ1-4; 8 bases are a match to TRBD1. Germline V gives CDR1 SNHLY, CDR2 FYNNEI. V lost 6 bases to trimming and J lost 3 bases; unmatched junction nucleotides: 6. CDR3 size: 15 residues. CDR3: CASSPGQGPNEKLFF. CDR3 DNA sequence: TGTGCCAGCAGCCCCGGACAGGGACCTAATGAAAAACTGTTTTTT.